Described below is a single T cell receptor (beta chain) sequence and its context. Germline V gene sequence: CDR1 SGHTA, CDR2 FQGTGA. Trimming removed 7 bases from V and 3 bases from J, with 19 bases in between. The CDR3 spans 16 residues. This sample is drawn from a study of T cells in Graves' hyperthyroidism and ophthalmopathy. About the research overall: Peripheral blood collection took place at initial diagnosis, before any treatment.

TCR beta CDR3 region amplification was performed from RNA transcripts. A set of HTBI primers served as the primers for a first-round RT-PCR of the TCR CDR3. TCRdb re-derived calls from the multiplex PCR reads in MiXCR, one entry per CDR3 protein. Among fewer than 700,000 distinct CDR3 sequences listed, 15% to 20% were seen once. This sequence joins TRBV7-3 and TRBJ2-1, with D perhaps TRBD1 or TRBD2 (7 bases each). The sample comprised blood. This sequence originates from a woman under 40 with Graves' hyperthyroidism. In DNA form, the CDR3 reads TGTGCCAGCATCCAGAGGGGGCGGGAGAGCTACAATGAGCAGTTCTTC. Protein product: CASIQRGRESYNEQFF. The complete variable domain, with remaining parts taken from reference TRBV7-3 and TRBJ2-1, reads GAGVSQTPSNKVTEKGKYVELRCDPISGHTALYWYRQSLGQGPEFLIYFQGTGAADDSGLPNDRFFAVRPEGSVSTLKIQRTERGDSAVYLCASIQRGRESYNEQFFGPGTRLTVL.